This is a list of T cell receptor beta chains from one sample in a study of blood T cell repertoires in COVID-19. The method was immunoSEQ multiplex PCR; TCRdb's version includes in-frame clones alone and lacks a portion of them. Of 150,000 to 250,000 clones in the sample, about 90% were seen once. The sample comprised PBMCs or T cells enriched from blood (not recorded which). The receptors come from a woman aged 25 to 39 who had recovered from COVID-19. Each CDR3 is given with its conserved first and last residue. D genes are given only for firm matches. Size is stated for part of the rows, as once, few or many counts, or as a class when the clone is expanded.

size	V	J	D	DNA	CDR3
-	TRBV5-8	TRBJ2-5	TRBD1	TGTGCCAGCCAGGGGGCGCATCAAGAGACCCAGTACTTC	CASQGAHQETQYF
-	TRBV2	TRBJ1-2	-	TGTGCCAGCAGTTACGGGCCCCAGGGAGGCTACACCTTC	CASSYGPQGGYTF
-	TRBV27	TRBJ1-4	-	TGTGCCAGCAGTTTCACCCTAGGGGGGGGCAGGGAAAAACTGTTTTTT	CASSFTLGGGREKLFF
-	TRBV4-2	TRBJ1-6	TRBD1	TGTGCCAGCAGCCAATTGACGGACAGGGGGCTTTCTCTTTCACCCCTCCACTTT	CASSQLTDRGLSLSPLHF
-	TRBV30	TRBJ1-1	-	TGTGCCTGGAGAAGCTCCCTGAACACTGAAGCTTTCTTT	CAWRSSLNTEAFF
once	TRBV5-5	TRBJ2-7	-	TGTGCCAGCAGCTCGACAGGGACTTACGAGCAGTACTTC	CASSSTGTYEQYF
-	TRBV7-9	TRBJ2-1	TRBD1	TGTGCCAGCAGCTTGTCAGGGGGAAATGAGCAGTTCTTC	CASSLSGGNEQFF
-	TRBV9	TRBJ1-6	TRBD1	TGTGCCAGCAGCGTAGGGACAGGGAATTCACCCCTCCACTTT	CASSVGTGNSPLHF
once	TRBV4-1	TRBJ2-5	TRBD2	TGCGCCAGCAGCCAAGATGCCTGGGGGGGTACCCAAGAGACCCAGTACTTC	CASSQDAWGGTQETQYF
-	TRBV7-2	TRBJ1-1	-	TGTGCCAGCAGCACTGGACAGATTCAGAACACTGAAGCTTTCTTT	CASSTGQIQNTEAFF
-	TRBV5-6	TRBJ2-1	-	TGTGCCAGCAGCTTGGGTAGGAGTCGTACCGATGAGCAGTTCTTC	CASSLGRSRTDEQFF
-	TRBV6-4	TRBJ2-3	-	TGTGCCAGCAGTGACTCGGAGCTGGATACGCAGTATTTT	CASSDSELDTQYF
-	TRBV7-3	TRBJ1-2	TRBD1	TGTGCCAGCAGCTTAGACAGGGAGAATGGCTACACCTTC	CASSLDRENGYTF
-	TRBV11-2	TRBJ2-2	-	TGTGCCAGCAGCGTAACAGGGACCCACACCGGGGAGCTGTTTTTT	CASSVTGTHTGELFF
-	TRBV7-9	TRBJ2-7	TRBD1	TGTGCCAGCAGCTCGACAGGGTTTGGGGAGCAGTACTTC	CASSSTGFGEQYF
-	TRBV7-9	TRBJ1-2	-	TGTGCCAGCAGCTTTTCACACAGGGAGAATGGCTACACCTTC	CASSFSHRENGYTF
-	TRBV6-2/TRBV6-3	TRBJ1-6	-	TGTGCCAGCAGTCCGAGACAGAGCTCCTATAATTCACCCCTCCACTTT	CASSPRQSSYNSPLHF
-	TRBV18	TRBJ1-4	TRBD1	TGTGCCAGCTCACCACCGGGACAGGGGAGTGAAAAACTGTTTTTT	CASSPPGQGSEKLFF
-	TRBV9	TRBJ2-7	-	TGTGCCAGCAGCGTAGGAGGAGGGCCCTACGAGCAGTACTTC	CASSVGGGPYEQYF
-	TRBV28	TRBJ1-1	TRBD1	TGTGCCAGCAGTCAACCCGACAGGGGGGTTGATGAAGCTTTCTTT	CASSQPDRGVDEAFF
-	TRBV4-3	TRBJ1-3	-	TGCGCCAGCAGCCAAGATCGAGGGGGAAACACCATATATTTT	CASSQDRGGNTIYF
-	TRBV5-1	TRBJ1-2	-	TGCGCCAGCAGCTCCTCTCAGGAATTTACCTTC	CASSSSQEFTF
-	TRBV6-1	TRBJ1-2	-	TGTGCCAGCACCGAAACCAGGGTTTCTAACTATGGCTACACCTTC	CASTETRVSNYGYTF
-	TRBV14	TRBJ2-5	-	TGTGCCAGCAGCCCCCTAGAACGGCCCCCGGAGACCCAGTACTTC	CASSPLERPPETQYF
-	TRBV30	TRBJ1-6	-	TGTGCCTGGAGTGGGCGGAATAATTCACCCCTCCACTTT	CAWSGRNNSPLHF
-	TRBV11-2	TRBJ2-3	-	TGTGCCAGCAGCAAAGTCAGGGTAGGGACAGATACGCAGTATTTT	CASSKVRVGTDTQYF
-	TRBV5-1	TRBJ2-7	TRBD1	TGCGCCAGCAGACCACAGGGGGGAACCTACGAGCAGTACTTC	CASRPQGGTYEQYF
-	TRBV7-9	TRBJ1-4	-	TGTGCCAGCAGCGTACAGGGTGGAGGAGATGAAAAACTGTTTTTT	CASSVQGGGDEKLFF
once	TRBV19	TRBJ2-5	-	TGTGCCAGTAGTATGGGGCTAAAAGAGACCAAGTACTTC	CASSMGLKETKYF
few	TRBV5-1	TRBJ2-7	-	TGCGCCAGCAGCCAGGGGGGAGAAGGGCGGTGGGACGAGCAGTACTTC	CASSQGGEGRWDEQYF
few	TRBV7-2	TRBJ2-5	TRBD2	TGTGCCAGCAGCTTAGAAGCGGGGGAGACCCAGTACTTC	CASSLEAGETQYF
-	TRBV6-2/TRBV6-3	TRBJ1-5	-	TGTGCCAGCAGTTACTCGATGACACAAAATCAGCCCCAGCATTTT	CASSYSMTQNQPQHF
-	TRBV30	TRBJ1-4	-	TGTGCCTGGACCCAATTGAGGACTAATGAAAAACTGTTTTTT	CAWTQLRTNEKLFF
-	TRBV5-1	TRBJ1-2	TRBD1	TGCGCCAGCAGCTTATCCGGGACAGCTTATGGCTACACCTTC	CASSLSGTAYGYTF
few	TRBV11-2	TRBJ1-3	TRBD1	TGTGCCAGCAGCCACACATTCCCAGGGGGCGAGAGCTCTGGAAACACCATATATTTT	CASSHTFPGGESSGNTIYF
-	TRBV29-1	TRBJ2-7	TRBD2	TGCAGCGTTGTTCCTAGCGGGGGGGAGATCTCCTACGAGCAGTACTTC	CSVVPSGGEISYEQYF
-	TRBV30	TRBJ2-5	-	TGTGCCTGGATTCCAGGCAGCCCAGCCCTCCAAGAGACCCAGTACTTC	CAWIPGSPALQETQYF
-	TRBV6-5	TRBJ1-1	-	TGTGCCAGCAGTTACTCGCGGCAGACTGAGTCCGAAGCTTTCTTT	CASSYSRQTESEAFF
-	TRBV6-2/TRBV6-3	TRBJ1-5	-	TGTGCCAGCAGTTACTCCGGTTACAATCAGCCCCAGCATTTT	CASSYSGYNQPQHF
few	TRBV30	TRBJ1-1	-	TGTGCCTGGAGCCCCCCGGGGGAAGCTTTCTTT	CAWSPPGEAFF
-	TRBV5-8	TRBJ2-1	-	TGTGCCCGTGGTGGGAGCTCCTACAATGAGCAGTTCTTC	CARGGSSYNEQFF
-	TRBV11-3	TRBJ2-7	TRBD1	TGTGCCAGCAGCTGGGACAGATCGGGCGAGCAGTACTTC	CASSWDRSGEQYF
-	TRBV4-2	TRBJ1-1	-	TGTGCCAGCAGCCAAGTGGGGGCCCCGGGAAACACTGAAGCTTTCTTT	CASSQVGAPGNTEAFF
-	TRBV9	TRBJ1-1	-	TGTGCCAGCAGCGTAGATCTAAACACTGAAGCTTTCTTT	CASSVDLNTEAFF
once	TRBV11-3	TRBJ2-7	TRBD2	TGTGCCAGCAGCTTGACTAGCGGGGTTTACGAGCAGTACTTC	CASSLTSGVYEQYF
few	TRBV11-3	TRBJ2-3	-	TGTGCCAGCAGCTTCCCCTTTGGGGGCGCAGATACGCAGTATTTT	CASSFPFGGADTQYF